Included here is one TCR beta chain sequence, with context. The sample is drawn from a study of blood T cell repertoires in COVID-19. Study details: Material from acute and convalescent COVID-19 was sourced from the United States, Italy and Spain. T cells, B-cell-depleted T cells, or PBMCs supplied cDNA or gDNA.

Authors' analysis steps: Estimation of nucleated cell counts relied on the amplification of reference gene primers. Clones were sequenced by immunoSEQ multiplex PCR, and TCRdb holds only the in-frame ones, with some missing. V and J calls and clone size are given by that table; D and trimming were obtained from the DNA. The sample has roughly 310,000 clones, about 92% seen once. Sequences were obtained from PBMCs or T cells enriched from blood (not recorded which). This TCR came from a man between 60 and 75 years old who had recovered from COVID-19.

CDR3 sequence (DNA): TGTGCCACCAGCAGAGAGCGGACTGTTTCCTACGAGCAGTACTTC. Its translation: CATSRERTVSYEQYF. The chain uses TRBV15 and TRBJ2-7; tentatively, D is TRBD2 (5 bases). Germline V gene sequence: CDR1 LNHNV, CDR2 YYDKDF (reference sequence). Trimming left V 0 bases short and J 1 base short, with 10 bases between. The CDR3 covers 15 residues.